The 18 T cell receptor beta chains below come from one sample, sequenced in a study of blood T cell repertoires in COVID-19. Sequenced by immunoSEQ multiplex PCR; TCRdb stores in-frame clones only, minus some. The table records about 200,000 clones, roughly four fifths of them present only once. The sample was peripheral blood. These receptor sequences come from a woman aged 45 to 65 with active or convalescent COVID-19.

The J gene is TRBJ2-7, the V gene TRBV6-5; TRBD2 matches at 8 bases. The CDR3 contains 14 residues. The germline V gene encodes CDR1 MNHEY and CDR2 SVGAGI. V lost 8 bases and J lost 5; bases outside the gene matches: 11. CDR3 amino acids: CASSTGGSQNEQYV. CDR3 in DNA: TGTGCCAGCTCAACGGGGGGGAGTCAGAACGAGCAGTACGTC.

This rearrangement joins TRBV5-1 to TRBJ2-1, with D maybe TRBD1 (6 bases). The CDR3 length is 13 residues. The germline gives CDR1 SGHRS, CDR2 YFSETQ. The V and J ends lost 1 base and 5 bases respectively, with 7 bases between them. CDR3 protein: CASSLTGNNEQFF. The CDR3 DNA follows: TGCGCCAGCAGCTTGACAGGGAACAATGAGCAGTTCTTC.

The chain combines TRBV9 with TRBJ2-7, with D possibly being TRBD1 (5 bases). The V gene lost 0 bases and the J gene lost 8 bases, with 12 bases spanning the gap. Per germline, CDR1 SGDLS and CDR2 YYNGEE. CDR3 size: 13 residues. CDR3 residues: CASSVEDMDKQYF. The CDR3 DNA is TGTGCCAGCAGCGTAGAGGACATGGATAAGCAGTACTTC.

This sequence joins TRBV7-3 and TRBJ1-2, with TRBD1 as a possible D gene (5 bases). V lost 1 base to trimming and J lost 6 bases, with 15 bases between them. From germline, CDR1 is SGHTA and CDR2 FQGTGA. There are 15 residues in the CDR3. CDR3: CASSLNPSGYDGYTF. The CDR3 DNA sequence: TGTGCCAGCAGCTTAAACCCCTCAGGGTATGATGGCTACACCTTC.

This rearrangement joins TRBV28 to TRBJ1-1; the D is unclear. Germline loops: CDR1 MDHEN, CDR2 SYDVKM. Trimming took 5 bases from V and 0 from J, leaving 10 bases between them. The CDR3 runs to 14 residues. The CDR3 DNA sequence: TGTGCCAGCAGTCTGGGCAGCTTGAACACTGAAGCTTTCTTT. Translation gives CASSLGSLNTEAFF.

CDR3 sequence: CASSPGVNYGYTF. In nucleotides, the CDR3 is TGTGCCAGCAGTCCCGGGGTTAACTATGGCTACACCTTC. The chain carries TRBV28 and TRBJ1-2; D gene ambiguous. Trimming removed 5 bases at V and 1 base at J, with 8 bases between. The CDR3 is 13 amino acids. Germline V gene sequence: CDR1 MDHEN, CDR2 SYDVKM.

This rearrangement joins TRBV4-2 to TRBJ2-2; D remains unclear. Germline assignment: CDR1 LGHNA and CDR2 YNFKEQ. The CDR3 loop spans 17 amino acids. Trimming took 1 base from V and 4 from J, leaving 16 bases between them. Written as DNA, the CDR3 is TGTGCCAGCAGCCAAGTCCACCGGTTAGCCTCCACCGGGGAGCTGTTTTTT. As protein: CASSQVHRLASTGELFF.

V is TRBV19 and J is TRBJ1-5; possibly TRBD1 for D (6 bases). V gave up 3 bases and J gave up 4 bases, with 13 bases separating them. CDR1 and CDR2 (germline): LNHDA, SQIVND (reference sequence). CDR3 size: 15 residues. DNA for the CDR3: TGTGCCAGTAGTATGACAGGTCTACTGAATCAGCCCCAGCATTTT. This translates into CASSMTGLLNQPQHF.

This CDR3 reads CASSPLPGQGIDTQYF. In DNA form, the CDR3 reads TGCGCCAGCAGCCCGTTACCGGGACAGGGTATAGATACGCAGTATTTT. The chain has TRBV4-1 and TRBJ2-3; 9 nucleotides agree with TRBD1. Germline CDR1 and CDR2: MGHRA and YSYEKL. CDR3 length: 16 amino acids. V dropped 4 bases and J dropped 5; count of bases not matched to a gene: 10.

The chain combines TRBV11-1 with TRBJ1-2; the D is unclear. The CDR3 has 14 residues. V was pared by 2 bases and J by 1 base, with 8 bases between. CDR1 and CDR2 from the germline V gene are SGHAT and FQDESV (reference sequence). CDR3 bases: TGTGCCAGCAGCTTACAACGGGGTAACTATGGCTACACCTTC. Translating gives CASSLQRGNYGYTF.

The V gene is TRBV12-3 or TRBV12-4, the J gene TRBJ1-2, with D possibly matching TRBD1 (5 bases). CDR3 size: 13 residues. V was pared by 3 bases and J by 5 bases, with 10 bases between. CDR3 amino acids: CASSFEGLYGYTF. CDR3 nucleotide sequence: TGTGCCAGCAGTTTCGAGGGACTGTATGGCTACACCTTC.

V is TRBV24-1 and J is TRBJ2-3; 12 positions match TRBD2. J lost 2 bases, V lost 3 bases, and 5 bases had no gene match. Germline CDR1 is KGHDR and CDR2 is SFDVKD. This CDR3 comprises 17 residues. The CDR3 nucleotides are TGTGCCACCAGTGATGCAACTAGCGGGGGGCTCACAGATACGCAGTATTTT. Its protein product is CATSDATSGGLTDTQYF.

This clone was seen once. The J gene is TRBJ2-3, the V gene TRBV7-8; D possibly corresponds to TRBD2 (6 bases). V was cut by 5 bases and J by 4 bases, with 19 bases left in between. The germline CDR1 and CDR2 sequences are SGHVS and FQNEAQ. The CDR3 length is 16 residues. CDR3 DNA: TGTGCCAGCAGCCCGACCTACGGGGGACTTCCAGATACGCAGTATTTT. Protein sequence: CASSPTYGGLPDTQYF.

CDR3 loop: CASSEGDRRFEKLFF. CDR3 sequence (DNA): TGTGCCAGCAGTGAAGGGGACAGGAGATTCGAAAAACTGTTTTTT. The chain joins TRBV6-1 to TRBJ1-4; the match to TRBD1 covers 8 bases. The CDR3 is 15 residues long. The germline CDR1 and CDR2 sequences are MNHNS and SASEGT. Trimming removed 1 base from V and 8 bases from J; junction bases left unmatched: 6.

This clone came up a few times. This chain joins TRBV6-5 and TRBJ2-2; D not resolved. The CDR3 length is 13 residues. The V end was cut by 4 bases, the J end by 5 bases, with 8 bases between. Germline V gives CDR1 MNHEY, CDR2 SVGAGI. The CDR3 is CASSSSGTGELFF. CDR3 nucleotides: TGTGCCAGCAGTTCTAGTGGGACCGGGGAGCTGTTTTTT.

This rearrangement joins TRBV11-3 to TRBJ2-7; no clear D. This CDR3 comprises 15 residues. The V end lost 0 bases, the J end lost 6 bases, and 15 bases lay between the germline ends. Germline V CDR1 and CDR2: SGHNT, YENEEA. CDR3 region: CASSLDEVPIREQYF. The CDR3, as DNA: TGTGCCAGCAGCTTAGATGAGGTTCCGATTCGCGAGCAGTACTTC.

The chain carries TRBV12-5 and TRBJ1-3; tentative D call: TRBD1 (5 bases). The CDR3 has 14 residues. Germline V gives CDR1 LGHNT, CDR2 FRNRAP. V was pared by 7 bases and J by 0 bases, with 10 bases between. The CDR3 region has the DNA TGTGCTAGTGCCCTAGGGGTCTCTGGAAACACCATATATTTT. It encodes CASALGVSGNTIYF.

The chain joins TRBV12-3 or TRBV12-4 to TRBJ1-2; maybe TRBD1 (5 bases). The CDR3 has 11 residues. V lost 6 bases and J 8 bases, leaving 10 bases between the germline ends. The CDR3 here is CASSSGFGYTF. DNA for the CDR3: TGTGCCAGCAGCTCAGGGTTCGGCTACACCTTC.